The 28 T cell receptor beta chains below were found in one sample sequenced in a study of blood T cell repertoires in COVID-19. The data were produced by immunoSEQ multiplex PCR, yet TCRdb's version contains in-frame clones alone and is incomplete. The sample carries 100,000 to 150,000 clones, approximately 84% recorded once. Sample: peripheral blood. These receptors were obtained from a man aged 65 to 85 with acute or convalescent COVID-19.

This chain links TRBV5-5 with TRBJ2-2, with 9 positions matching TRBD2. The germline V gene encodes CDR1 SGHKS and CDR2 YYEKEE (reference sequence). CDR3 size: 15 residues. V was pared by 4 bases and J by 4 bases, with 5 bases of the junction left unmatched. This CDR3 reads CASSRLAEFTGELFF. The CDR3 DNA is TGTGCCAGCAGCCGACTAGCGGAATTCACCGGGGAGCTGTTTTTT.

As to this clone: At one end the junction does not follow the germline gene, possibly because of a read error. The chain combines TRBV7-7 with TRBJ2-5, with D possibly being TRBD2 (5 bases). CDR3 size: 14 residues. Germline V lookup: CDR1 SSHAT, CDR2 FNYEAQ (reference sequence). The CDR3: CASSLTQAVETQYF. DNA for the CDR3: TGTGCTAGCAGCTTAACCCAAGCGGTCGAGACCCAGTACTTC.

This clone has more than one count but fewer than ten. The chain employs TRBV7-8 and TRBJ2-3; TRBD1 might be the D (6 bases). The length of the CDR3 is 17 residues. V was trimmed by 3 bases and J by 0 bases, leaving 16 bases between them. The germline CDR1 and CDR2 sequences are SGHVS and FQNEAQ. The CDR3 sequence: CASSFLPGQRSTDTQYF. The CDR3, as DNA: TGTGCCAGCAGCTTCTTACCGGGACAACGAAGCACAGATACGCAGTATTTT.

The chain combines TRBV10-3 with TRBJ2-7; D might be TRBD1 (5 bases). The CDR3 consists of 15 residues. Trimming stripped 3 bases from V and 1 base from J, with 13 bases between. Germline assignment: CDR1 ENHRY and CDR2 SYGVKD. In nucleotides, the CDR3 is TGTGCCATCAGTGACCACGCCAGGGCGTCCTACGAGCAGTACTTC. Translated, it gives CAISDHARASYEQYF.

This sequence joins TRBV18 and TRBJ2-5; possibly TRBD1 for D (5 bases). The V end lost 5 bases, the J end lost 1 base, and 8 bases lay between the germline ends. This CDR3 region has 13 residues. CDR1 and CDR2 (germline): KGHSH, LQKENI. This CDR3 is CASSGALQETQYF. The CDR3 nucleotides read TGTGCCAGCTCAGGGGCACTCCAAGAGACCCAGTACTTC.

This chain's CDR3 is CAIQGALDQPQHF. The CDR3 coding sequence is TGTGCCATTCAGGGGGCTTTGGATCAGCCCCAGCATTTT. V usage is TRBV10-3 and J usage is TRBJ1-5, with TRBD1 matching over 8 bases. The CDR3 extends over 13 amino acids. With 9 bases clipped from V and 5 bases from J, the junction kept 6 bases outside the gene matches. Germline CDR1 and CDR2: ENHRY and SYGVKD.

This chain's CDR3 is CASSPNTQGAGNTIYF. As DNA, the CDR3 is TGTGCCAGCTCACCGAACACACAGGGGGCTGGAAACACCATATATTTT. The genes are TRBV18 and TRBJ1-3; 8 nucleotides line up with TRBD1. Germline V CDR1 and CDR2: KGHSH, LQKENI. CDR3 length: 16 amino acids. V shed 3 bases, J shed 2 bases, and the junction held 6 bases outside the gene matches.

The CDR3 here is CASRPGAGRAGELFF. The DNA of the CDR3 is TGTGCCAGCAGGCCAGGTGCAGGGAGGGCCGGGGAGCTGTTTTTT. This sequence joins TRBV2 and TRBJ2-2, with TRBD2 matching 7 bases. Germline assignment: CDR1 SNHLY and CDR2 FYNNEI. Trimming at V came to 6 bases and at J to 6 bases, leaving 10 bases not matched to a gene. This CDR3 contains 15 residues.

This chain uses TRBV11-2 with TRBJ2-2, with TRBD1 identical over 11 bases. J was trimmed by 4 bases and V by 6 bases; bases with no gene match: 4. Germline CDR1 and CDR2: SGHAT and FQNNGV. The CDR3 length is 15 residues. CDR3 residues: CASRPGTGGTGELFF. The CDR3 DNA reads TGTGCCAGCAGGCCCGGGACAGGGGGCACCGGGGAGCTGTTTTTT.

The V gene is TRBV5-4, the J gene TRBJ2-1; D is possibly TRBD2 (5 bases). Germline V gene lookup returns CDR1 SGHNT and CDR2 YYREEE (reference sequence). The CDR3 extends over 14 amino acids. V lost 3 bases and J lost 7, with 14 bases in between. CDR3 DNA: TGTGCCAGCAGCTGGCCACAACGGAGGAATGAGCAGTTCTTC. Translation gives CASSWPQRRNEQFF.

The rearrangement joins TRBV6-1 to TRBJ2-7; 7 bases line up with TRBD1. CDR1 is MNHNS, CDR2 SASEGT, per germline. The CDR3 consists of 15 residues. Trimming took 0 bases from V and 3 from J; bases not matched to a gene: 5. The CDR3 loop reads CASSEAPTGIYEQYF. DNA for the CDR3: TGTGCCAGCAGTGAAGCGCCGACAGGGATCTACGAGCAGTACTTC.

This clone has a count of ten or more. Here the CDR3 reads CASSPGLAGEQYF. The CDR3 DNA follows: TGTGCCAGCTCACCGGGACTAGCCGGCGAGCAGTACTTC. The chain joins TRBV18 to TRBJ2-7; 9 positions match TRBD2. Germline V gives CDR1 KGHSH, CDR2 LQKENI. The J segment lost 6 bases and the V segment lost 3 bases, leaving 3 bases of the junction unmatched. This CDR3 is built from 13 residues. The variable domain in full, with the rest retrieved from reference TRBV18 and TRBJ2-7, is NAGVMQNPRHLVRRRGQEARLRCSPMKGHSHVYWYRQLPEEGLKFMVYLQKENIIDESGMPKERFSAEFPKEGPSILRIQQVVRGDSAAYFCASSPGLAGEQYFGPGTRLTVT.

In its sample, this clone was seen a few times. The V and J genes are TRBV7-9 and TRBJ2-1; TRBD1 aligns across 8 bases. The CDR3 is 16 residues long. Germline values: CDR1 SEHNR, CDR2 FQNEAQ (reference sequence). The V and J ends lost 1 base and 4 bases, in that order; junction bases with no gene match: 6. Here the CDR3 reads CASSLVRTGTYNEQFF. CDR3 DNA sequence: TGTGCCAGCAGCTTAGTGAGGACAGGGACGTACAATGAGCAGTTCTTC. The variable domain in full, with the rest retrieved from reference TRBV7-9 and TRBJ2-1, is DTGVSQNPRHKITKRGQNVTFRCDPISEHNRLYWYRQTLGQGPEFLTYFQNEAQLEKSRLLSDRFSAERPKGSFSTLEIQRTEQGDSAMYLCASSLVRTGTYNEQFFGPGTRLTVL.

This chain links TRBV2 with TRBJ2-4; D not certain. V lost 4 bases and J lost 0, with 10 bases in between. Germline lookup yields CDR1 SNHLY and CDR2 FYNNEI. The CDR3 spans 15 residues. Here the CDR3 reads CASSGGILAKNIQYF. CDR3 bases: TGTGCCAGCAGTGGAGGAATACTAGCCAAAAACATTCAGTACTTC.

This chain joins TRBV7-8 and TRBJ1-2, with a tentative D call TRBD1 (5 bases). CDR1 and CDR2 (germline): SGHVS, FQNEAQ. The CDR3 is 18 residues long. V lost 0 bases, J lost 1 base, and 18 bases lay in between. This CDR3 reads CASSLAARSGGINYGYTF. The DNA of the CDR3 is TGTGCCAGCAGCTTAGCCGCACGGAGTGGGGGGATTAACTATGGCTACACCTTC.

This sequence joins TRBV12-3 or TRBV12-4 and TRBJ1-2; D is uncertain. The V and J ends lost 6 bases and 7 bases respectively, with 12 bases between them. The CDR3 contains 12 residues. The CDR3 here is CASSQTGGGYTF. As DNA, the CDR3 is TGTGCCAGCAGCCAAACCGGAGGTGGCTACACCTTC.

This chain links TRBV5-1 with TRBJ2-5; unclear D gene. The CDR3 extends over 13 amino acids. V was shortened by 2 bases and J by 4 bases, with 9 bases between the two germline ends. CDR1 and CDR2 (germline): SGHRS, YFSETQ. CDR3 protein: CASSLTNGETQYF. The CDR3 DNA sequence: TGCGCCAGCAGCTTAACTAACGGAGAGACCCAGTACTTC.

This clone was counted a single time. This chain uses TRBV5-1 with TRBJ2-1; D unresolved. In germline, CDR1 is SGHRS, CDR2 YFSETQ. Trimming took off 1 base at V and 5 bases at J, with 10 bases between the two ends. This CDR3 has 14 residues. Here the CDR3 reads CASSLTGADNEQFF. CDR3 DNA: TGCGCCAGCAGCTTGACGGGTGCGGACAATGAGCAGTTCTTC.

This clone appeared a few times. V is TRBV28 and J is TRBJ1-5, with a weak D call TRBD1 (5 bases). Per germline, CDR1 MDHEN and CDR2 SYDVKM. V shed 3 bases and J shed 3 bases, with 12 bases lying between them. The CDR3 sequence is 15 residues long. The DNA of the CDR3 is TGTGCCAGCAGTTTGGGGCAGGGCACCAATCAGCCCCAGCATTTT. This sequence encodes CASSLGQGTNQPQHF.

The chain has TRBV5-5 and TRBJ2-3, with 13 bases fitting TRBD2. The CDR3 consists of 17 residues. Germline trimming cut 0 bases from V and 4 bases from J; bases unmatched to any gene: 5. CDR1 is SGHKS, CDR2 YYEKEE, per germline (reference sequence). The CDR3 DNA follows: TGTGCCAGCAGCTTGGCCCTAACTAGCGGGGGGGCAGATACGCAGTATTTT. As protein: CASSLALTSGGADTQYF.

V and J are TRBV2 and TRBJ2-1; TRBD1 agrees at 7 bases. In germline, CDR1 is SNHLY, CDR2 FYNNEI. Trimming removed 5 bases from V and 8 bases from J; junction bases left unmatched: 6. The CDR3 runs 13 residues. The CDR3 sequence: CASSRDRVDEQFF. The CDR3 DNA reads TGTGCCAGCAGTAGAGACAGGGTAGATGAGCAGTTCTTC. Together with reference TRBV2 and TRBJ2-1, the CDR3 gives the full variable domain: EPEVTQTPSHQVTQMGQEVILRCVPISNHLYFYWYRQILGQKVEFLVSFYNNEISEKSEIFDDQFSVERPDGSNFTLKIRSTKLEDSAMYFCASSRDRVDEQFFGPGTRLTVL.

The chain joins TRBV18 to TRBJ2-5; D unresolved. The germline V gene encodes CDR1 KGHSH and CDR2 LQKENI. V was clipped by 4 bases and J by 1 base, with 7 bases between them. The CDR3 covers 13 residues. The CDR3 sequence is CASSLGFQETQYF. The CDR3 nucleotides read TGTGCCAGCTCACTCGGGTTCCAAGAGACCCAGTACTTC.

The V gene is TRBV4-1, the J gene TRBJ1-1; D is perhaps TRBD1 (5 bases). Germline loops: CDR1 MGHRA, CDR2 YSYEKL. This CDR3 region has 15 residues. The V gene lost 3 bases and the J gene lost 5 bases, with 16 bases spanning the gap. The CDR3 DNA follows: TGCGCCAGCAGCCAGCTGGGGGTGGGAGGAACTGAAGCTTTCTTT. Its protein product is CASSQLGVGGTEAFF.

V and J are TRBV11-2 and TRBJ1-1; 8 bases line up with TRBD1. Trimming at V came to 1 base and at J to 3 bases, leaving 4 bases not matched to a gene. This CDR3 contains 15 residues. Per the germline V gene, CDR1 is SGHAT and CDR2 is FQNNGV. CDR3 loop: CASSLVQGEYTEAFF. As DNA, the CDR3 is TGTGCCAGCAGCTTAGTACAGGGGGAGTACACTGAAGCTTTCTTT.

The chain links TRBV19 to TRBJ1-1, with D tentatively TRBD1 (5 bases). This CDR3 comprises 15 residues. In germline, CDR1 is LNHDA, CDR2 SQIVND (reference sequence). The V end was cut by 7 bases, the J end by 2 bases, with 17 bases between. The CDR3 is CASNSPLGTNTEAFF. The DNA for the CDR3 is TGTGCCAGTAATTCACCCCTTGGGACTAACACTGAAGCTTTCTTT.

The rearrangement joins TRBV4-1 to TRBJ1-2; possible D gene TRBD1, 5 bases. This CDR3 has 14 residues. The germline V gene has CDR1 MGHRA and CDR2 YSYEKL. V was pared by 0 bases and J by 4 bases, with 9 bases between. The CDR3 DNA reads TGCGCCAGCAGCCAAGAGGAGGGGAGCTATGGCTACACCTTC. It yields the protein CASSQEEGSYGYTF.

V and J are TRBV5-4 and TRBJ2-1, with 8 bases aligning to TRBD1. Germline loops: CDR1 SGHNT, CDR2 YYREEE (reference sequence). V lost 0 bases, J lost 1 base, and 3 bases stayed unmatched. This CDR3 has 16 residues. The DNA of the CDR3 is TGTGCCAGCAGCTTGGACAGGGGGATTTCCTACAATGAGCAGTTCTTC. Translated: CASSLDRGISYNEQFF.

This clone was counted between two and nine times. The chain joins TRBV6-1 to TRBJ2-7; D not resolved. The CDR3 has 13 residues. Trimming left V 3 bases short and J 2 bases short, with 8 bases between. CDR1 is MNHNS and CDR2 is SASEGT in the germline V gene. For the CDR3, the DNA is TGTGCCAGCAGTGAGTGGCAGGCCTACGAGCAGTACTTC. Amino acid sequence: CASSEWQAYEQYF.